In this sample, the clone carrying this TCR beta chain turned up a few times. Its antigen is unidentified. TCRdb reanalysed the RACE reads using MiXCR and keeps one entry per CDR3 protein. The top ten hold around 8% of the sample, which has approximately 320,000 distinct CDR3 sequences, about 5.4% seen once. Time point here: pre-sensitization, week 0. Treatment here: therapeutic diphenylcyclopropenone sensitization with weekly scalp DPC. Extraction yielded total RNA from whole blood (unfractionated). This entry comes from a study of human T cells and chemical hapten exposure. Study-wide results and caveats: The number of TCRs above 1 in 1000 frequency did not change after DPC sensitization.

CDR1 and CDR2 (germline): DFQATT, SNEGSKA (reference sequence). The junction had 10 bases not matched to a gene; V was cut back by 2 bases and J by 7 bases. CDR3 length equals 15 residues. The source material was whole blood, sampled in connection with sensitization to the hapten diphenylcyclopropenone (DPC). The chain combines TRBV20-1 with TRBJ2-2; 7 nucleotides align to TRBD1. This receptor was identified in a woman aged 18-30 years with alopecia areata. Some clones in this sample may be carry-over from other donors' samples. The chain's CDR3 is CSARNAGTEIGELFF. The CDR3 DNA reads TGCAGTGCTAGAAATGCCGGGACAGAAATCGGGGAGCTGTTTTTT.